This T cell receptor beta chain was documented in a study of shared clonotypes between healthy human individuals. Overall study results and limits: Naive subsets, compared against memory subsets, generally had larger estimated richness values.

Deep was the level used in running the assay. Replicate sorted-subset PCRs were loaded with 150 to 250 ng DNA, tens of thousands of T cell genomes. In the original workflow: ImmunoSEQ junction-only sequences lacked quality scores, so their filtering differed. TCRdb keeps only in-frame clones here, not all; method: immunoSEQ multiplex PCR. V, J and clone size are taken as reported in that table, and D and trimming were inferred from the DNA itself. The table has over 1.5 million clones, 95% to 99% seen once; the top ten hold roughly 0.4%. Remarks on this clone: Its matching antigen is unknown.

The CDR3 has 14 amino acids. Germline loops: CDR1 SGHKS, CDR2 YYEKEE (reference sequence). With V trimmed by 4 bases and J by 7 bases, 6 bases remained unmatched. This rearrangement joins TRBV5-5 to TRBJ2-2; the match to TRBD2 covers 8 bases. The sample comprised naive CD4+ T cells sorted from blood. As to subset: CD45RA+ positively selected. This receptor was obtained from a man aged 30 to 39 in good health. The CDR3 reads CASSPGTRDGELFF. For the CDR3, the DNA is TGTGCCAGCAGCCCCGGGACTAGAGACGGGGAGCTGTTTTTT.